The clone carrying this T cell receptor beta chain has ten or more counts. Clinicians made diagnoses from clinical symptoms, serum thyroxine, TRAb, thyroid ultrasound and orbital computed tomography. This sample stems from a study of Graves' ophthalmopathy and Graves' hyperthyroidism. Study background: Upon initial diagnosis and before any treatment, peripheral blood was collected.

RNA transcripts provided the template for amplifying TCR beta CDR3 regions. Second-round multiplex PCR came after a first-round RT-PCR that employed HTBI primers. A single record per CDR3 protein comes from TCRdb applying MiXCR to the multiplex PCR reads. Counted here are almost 750,000 distinct CDR3 sequences, around 40% occurring once; the ten biggest clones make up 44%. Germline CDR1 LGHNA, CDR2 YNFKEQ. The CDR3 has 14 residues. V gave up 0 bases and J gave up 2 bases, with 7 bases separating them. V is TRBV4-2 and J is TRBJ1-2, with D hard to call. The sequenced sample consisted of peripheral blood. The TCR originated in an adult man with Graves' ophthalmopathy. The CDR3 reads CASSQDRGNYGYTF. The DNA for the CDR3 is TGTGCCAGCAGCCAAGATCGGGGAAACTATGGCTACACCTTC.